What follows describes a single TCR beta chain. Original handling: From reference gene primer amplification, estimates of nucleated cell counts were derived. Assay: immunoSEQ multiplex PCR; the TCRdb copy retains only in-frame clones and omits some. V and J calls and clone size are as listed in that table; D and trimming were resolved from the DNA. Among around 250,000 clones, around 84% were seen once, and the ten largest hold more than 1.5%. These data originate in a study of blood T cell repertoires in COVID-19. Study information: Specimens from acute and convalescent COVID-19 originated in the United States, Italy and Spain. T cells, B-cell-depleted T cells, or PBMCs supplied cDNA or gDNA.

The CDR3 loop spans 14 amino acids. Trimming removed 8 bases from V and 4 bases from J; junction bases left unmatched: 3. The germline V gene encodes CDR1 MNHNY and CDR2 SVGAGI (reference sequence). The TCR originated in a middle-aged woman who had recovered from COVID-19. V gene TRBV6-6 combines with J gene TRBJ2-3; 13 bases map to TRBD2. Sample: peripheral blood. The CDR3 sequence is CASLLAGGPDTQYF. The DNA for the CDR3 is TGTGCCAGCCTACTAGCGGGGGGGCCAGATACGCAGTATTTT.